This TCR beta chain was profiled in a study of OX40 agonist ivuxolimab in advanced cancers. Overall study findings and caveats: Among the lowest peripheral clonal expansion occurred in 0.1-3.0 mg/kg partial responders.

The method was immunoSEQ multiplex PCR; TCRdb's version includes in-frame clones alone and lacks a portion of them. The table shows approximately 67,000 clones, with around 82% occurring only once. As to this clone: As yet, its antigen is unknown.

The germline V gene encodes CDR1 SNHLY and CDR2 FYNNEI. The CDR3 is made up of 14 amino acids. V dropped 8 bases and J dropped 10 bases, with 23 bases sitting between them. The TCR comes from an adult with an advanced solid tumor such as melanoma, head and neck, liver or kidney cancer. The input for sequencing was CD4+ or CD8+ T cells sorted from blood, taken in a trial of the OX40 agonist ivuxolimab. The rearrangement links TRBV2 to TRBJ1-1; D is possibly TRBD1 (6 bases). CDR3 sequence (DNA): TGTGCCAGCGGTAACCTACAGGGTACTTTTGTAGCTTTCTTT. Translated: CASGNLQGTFVAFF.